This T cell receptor beta chain was identified during a study of regulatory T cells in long-lasting Graves disease. Points from the study as a whole: Persistent Graves' cases showed lower TCR diversity than newly diagnosed cases.

This clonotype was seen ten or more times. Its antigen is currently unknown. The CDR3 loop spans 14 amino acids. Germline V gene data show CDR1 as MNHEY and CDR2 as SMNVEV (reference sequence). V lost 6 bases, J lost 9 bases, and 6 bases stayed unmatched. Construction of the TCR beta libraries employed iRepertoire HTBI primers in conjunction with Arm-PCR of CDR3 regions. From the multiplex PCR reads, TCRdb called clonotypes with MiXCR, one entry per CDR3 protein. The sample records 400,000 to 500,000 distinct CDR3 sequences, more than 12% being singletons. Time point defined: newly diagnosed GD, antithyroid drugs for less than 3 months. Following extraction of RNA from PBMCs, that RNA was used to make the TCR library. The sample was also linked to a second study, of T cells in Graves' hyperthyroidism and ophthalmopathy. That source adds: Patients between 18 and 65 years old had hyperthyroidism, newly diagnosed and lasting under 2 months. Lactation, pregnancy, other autoimmune disease or uncontrolled infection excluded patients. The HTBI primer set served for first-round RT-PCR of the TCR CDR3.

This receptor was identified in a woman aged 30 to 39 with Graves disease. The sequences come from peripheral blood mononuclear cells (PBMCs), collected at new diagnosis, from a patient treated with antithyroid drugs. The chain links TRBV27 to TRBJ2-1, with 12 bases identical to TRBD1. Here the CDR3 reads CASSRDRGHSEQFF. The CDR3 nucleotides read TGTGCCAGCAGCAGGGACAGGGGGCACAGTGAGCAGTTCTTC.